What follows are 27 T cell receptor beta chains derived from one specimen sequenced in a study of blood T cell repertoires in COVID-19. Clones were read by immunoSEQ multiplex PCR, and TCRdb kept only the in-frame ones, dropping some. The sample carries about 280,000 clones, roughly 86% recorded once. Sequenced sample: peripheral blood. The receptors originated from a young man with active or convalescent COVID-19.

The chain combines TRBV5-4 with TRBJ1-5, with TRBD1 identical over 8 bases. Germline V gene sequence: CDR1 SGHNT, CDR2 YYREEE (reference sequence). The V segment lost 0 bases and the J segment 8 bases; nucleotides outside the gene matches: 4. This CDR3 region has 14 residues. The CDR3 DNA is TGTGCCAGCAGCTTGGACAGGGGGTTGGAGCCCCAGCATTTT. Protein product: CASSLDRGLEPQHF. Full variable domain (remainder filled in from reference TRBV5-4 and TRBJ1-5): ETGVTQSPTHLIKTRGQQVTLRCSSQSGHNTVSWYQQALGQGPQFIFQYYREEENGRGNFPPRFSGLQFPNYSSELNVNALELDDSALYLCASSLDRGLEPQHFGDGTRLSIL.

This chain links TRBV2 with TRBJ1-2; D may be TRBD1 (5 bases). The germline V gene encodes CDR1 SNHLY and CDR2 FYNNEI. Trimming took 3 bases from V and 4 from J, leaving 12 bases between them. There are 14 residues in the CDR3. The CDR3 nucleotides read TGTGCCAGCAGTGATAGCCAGGGTGGCTATGGCTACACCTTC. Protein sequence: CASSDSQGGYGYTF.

A few counts support this clone. The genes are TRBV9 and TRBJ2-7; TRBD1 agrees at 10 bases. Germline trimming cut 4 bases from V and 3 bases from J; bases unmatched to any gene: 10. Germline lookup yields CDR1 SGDLS and CDR2 YYNGEE. CDR3 length equals 16 residues. CDR3 amino acids: CASSRGTGAPHYEQYF. The CDR3, as DNA: TGTGCCAGCAGCCGGGGGACAGGGGCCCCTCACTACGAGCAGTACTTC.

V is TRBV14 and J is TRBJ1-4, with 7 bases lining up with TRBD1. This CDR3 is 15 amino acids long. Trimming removed 5 bases from V and 1 base from J; junction bases left unmatched: 4. Germline assignment: CDR1 SGHDN and CDR2 FVKESK. The CDR3 is CASSSNRGTNEKLFF. CDR3 coding DNA: TGTGCCAGCAGCAGCAACAGGGGAACTAATGAAAAACTGTTTTTT.

The chain combines TRBV10-3 with TRBJ2-3, with 7 bases that match TRBD2. Trimming took 7 bases from V and 5 from J; bases not matched to a gene: 0. CDR3 size: 11 residues. Germline CDR1 and CDR2: ENHRY and SYGVKD. The DNA for the CDR3 is TGTGCCATCACGGGGGGAGATACGCAGTATTTT. It translates to CAITGGDTQYF.

The chain joins TRBV6-4 to TRBJ2-3, with D possibly being TRBD2 (6 bases). Germline-derived CDR1 and CDR2 are MRHNA and SNTAGT. The CDR3 spans 13 residues. V was pared by 2 bases and J by 3 bases, with 6 bases between. The CDR3 DNA is TGTGCCAGCAGTGACGGGACTACAGATACGCAGTATTTT. Amino acids: CASSDGTTDTQYF.

The chain couples TRBV29-1 to TRBJ1-1; 11 nucleotides align to TRBD1. The CDR3 has 14 amino acids. Unmatched junction bases numbered 3, after V lost 6 bases and J lost 0 bases. The germline gives CDR1 SQVTM, CDR2 ANQGSEA. In nucleotides, the CDR3 is TGCAGCGTCGGGACAGGGGGTTTGAACACTGAAGCTTTCTTT. Its translation: CSVGTGGLNTEAFF. Filled out from reference TRBV29-1 and TRBJ1-1, the complete variable domain reads SAVISQKPSRDICQRGTSLTIQCQVDSQVTMMFWYRQQPGQSLTLIATANQGSEATYESGFVIDKFPISRPNLTFSTLTVSNMSPEDSSIYLCSVGTGGLNTEAFFGQGTRLTVV.

The V and J genes are TRBV7-2 and TRBJ1-1; D is possibly TRBD1 (6 bases). The V end was cut by 1 base, the J end by 1 base, with 13 bases between. Germline lookup yields CDR1 SGHTA and CDR2 FQGNSA. This CDR3 comprises 16 residues. For the CDR3, the DNA is TGTGCCAGCAGCTTAGAGGGGGACGGAACGAACACTGAAGCTTTCTTT. Amino acids: CASSLEGDGTNTEAFF.

The gene calls are TRBV18 and TRBJ1-4; 7 nucleotides match TRBD1. Germline CDR1 reads KGHSH; CDR2 reads LQKENI. This CDR3 has 16 amino acids. V lost 8 bases to trimming and J lost 5 bases; unmatched junction nucleotides: 14. For the CDR3, the DNA is TGTGCCAGCCATAGGGGCCTACAGGGGATGAATGAAAAACTGTTTTTT. Its translation is CASHRGLQGMNEKLFF.

The genes are TRBV7-6 and TRBJ1-4; 7 bases align to TRBD1. This CDR3 is built from 16 residues. With 4 bases clipped from V and 3 bases from J, the junction kept 8 bases outside the gene matches. Per the germline V gene, CDR1 is SGHVS and CDR2 is FNYEAQ. The CDR3 loop reads CASSSTGSGANEKLFF. The CDR3 nucleotides are TGTGCCAGCAGCTCGACAGGGTCGGGGGCTAATGAAAAACTGTTTTTT.

This clone was observed a single time. This chain connects TRBV18 to TRBJ2-5; 7 bases are a match to TRBD2. The CDR3 has 13 residues. Germline V gene data show CDR1 as KGHSH and CDR2 as LQKENI. V was clipped by 4 bases and J by 4 bases; unmatched bases: 3. CDR3 amino acids: CASSLGLGETQYF. DNA for the CDR3: TGTGCCAGCTCACTAGGACTAGGAGAGACCCAGTACTTC.

The V gene is TRBV2, the J gene TRBJ1-3; a weak D match, TRBD1 (5 bases). Germline V gives CDR1 SNHLY, CDR2 FYNNEI. CDR3 length equals 17 residues. The V gene lost 10 bases and the J gene lost 4 bases, with 26 bases spanning the gap. The CDR3 DNA reads TGTGCCACCTTACCCCTCGAACCTCCAGGGATAGGAAACACCATATATTTT. This encodes CATLPLEPPGIGNTIYF.

For this clone: Other DNA sequences of this sample code for an identical CDR3. V usage is TRBV5-6 and J usage is TRBJ1-4, with D possibly TRBD1 on 6 matching bases. V lost 1 base and J 4 bases, leaving 11 bases between the germline ends. Looked up from germline, CDR1 is SGHDT and CDR2 is YYEEEE. The CDR3 is made up of 15 amino acids. CDR3 coding DNA: TGTGCCAGCAGCTTGAGGGCAGGGGTTAATGAAAAACTGTTTTTT. Residues: CASSLRAGVNEKLFF.

This chain joins TRBV2 and TRBJ2-2; possible D gene TRBD2, 6 bases. Germline loops: CDR1 SNHLY, CDR2 FYNNEI. The length of the CDR3 is 12 residues. V lost 11 bases and J 7 bases, leaving 14 bases between the germline ends. CDR3 sequence (DNA): TGTGCCTGGGTCAGGGAGGTCGGGGAGCTGTTTTTT. This codes for CAWVREVGELFF.

The rearrangement joins TRBV6-5 to TRBJ2-5; 10 bases line up with TRBD1. CDR3 length equals 14 residues. After removal of 6 bases from V and 5 bases from J, the junction contained 6 bases not matched to a gene. Germline V gene data show CDR1 as MNHEY and CDR2 as SVGAGI. CDR3 sequence (DNA): TGTGCCAGCAGACAGACAGGGGGCGGTGAGACCCAGTACTTC. This translates into CASRQTGGGETQYF.

There are a few counts of this clone. The DNA of the CDR3 is TGTGCCAGCAGCTACGACAGTGATAGGTACACTGAAGCTTTCTTT. Translating gives CASSYDSDRYTEAFF. The chain carries TRBV27 and TRBJ1-1; possibly TRBD1 for D (5 bases). Trimming pared 6 bases from V and 3 bases from J, leaving 17 bases between. This CDR3 has 15 amino acids. The germline V gene encodes CDR1 MNHEY and CDR2 SMNVEV (reference sequence).

The chain's CDR3 is CASSPDRSGTLYNEQFF. CDR3 bases: TGTGCCAGCAGTCCGGATCGGTCGGGTACCCTATACAATGAGCAGTTCTTC. The chain links TRBV27 to TRBJ2-1; no firm D call. The CDR3 length is 17 residues. The V and J ends lost 5 bases and 4 bases respectively, with 21 bases between them. From germline, CDR1 is MNHEY and CDR2 SMNVEV (reference sequence).

This chain uses TRBV6-5 with TRBJ1-1, with D possibly being TRBD1 (6 bases). CDR3 length equals 13 residues. Germline CDR1 is MNHEY and CDR2 is SVGAGI. The germline V and J ends were trimmed by 7 bases and 5 bases, with 14 bases remaining between them. The CDR3 sequence is CASNQGRGTEAFF. CDR3 coding DNA: TGTGCCAGCAACCAGGGGCGGGGGACTGAAGCTTTCTTT.

This rearrangement joins TRBV4-1 to TRBJ2-1, with TRBD1 matching 10 bases. The CDR3 totals 15 residues. V trimming: 5 bases; J trimming: 8 bases; junction bases outside the gene matches: 9. Germline V CDR1 and CDR2: MGHRA, YSYEKL. CDR3 in amino acids: CASSSRQGAWDEQFF. CDR3 coding DNA: TGCGCCAGCAGCTCCCGACAGGGGGCGTGGGATGAGCAGTTCTTC.

J is TRBJ1-6 and V is TRBV5-6, with TRBD1 as a possible D gene (5 bases). Trimming stripped 0 bases from V and 10 bases from J, with 11 bases between. The CDR3 spans 14 residues. Germline assignment: CDR1 SGHDT and CDR2 YYEEEE. The CDR3, as DNA: TGTGCCAGCAGCTTGGAAGGGGCGAACTCACCCCTCCACTTT. Protein sequence: CASSLEGANSPLHF.

V usage is TRBV19 and J usage is TRBJ2-5; 10 nucleotides agree with TRBD1. Germline assignment: CDR1 LNHDA and CDR2 SQIVND (reference sequence). The ends lost 0 bases at V and 9 bases at J; junction bases unmatched: 13. The CDR3 is 17 residues long. CDR3 DNA sequence: TGTGCCAGTAGTATAGATCGCTTGGGACAGGGGAGGTTGGCCCAGTACTTC. This sequence encodes CASSIDRLGQGRLAQYF.

The gene calls are TRBV5-1 and TRBJ2-1, with D perhaps matching TRBD2 (7 bases). Germline assignment: CDR1 SGHRS and CDR2 YFSETQ. The V end was cut by 0 bases, the J end by 0 bases, with 13 bases between. This CDR3 is built from 17 residues. CDR3 nucleotides: TGCGCCAGCAGCTTGGTAGGGGGGGCAAGCTCCTACAATGAGCAGTTCTTC. It translates to CASSLVGGASSYNEQFF.

This CDR3 is CASSEVGALSSYEQYF. The CDR3 nucleotides read TGTGCCAGCAGTGAAGTGGGGGCGCTTAGCTCCTACGAGCAGTACTTC. The rearrangement links TRBV6-1 to TRBJ2-7; TRBD1 is a possible D gene (6 bases). Trimming cost V 1 base and J 0 bases, with 13 bases left between them. The CDR3 has 16 residues. The germline V gene has CDR1 MNHNS and CDR2 SASEGT.

This chain uses TRBV19 with TRBJ1-1; TRBD1 matches 7 bases. CDR1 and CDR2 (germline): LNHDA, SQIVND (reference sequence). With 4 bases clipped from V and 4 bases from J, the junction kept 9 bases outside the gene matches. The CDR3 sequence is 15 residues long. The CDR3 coding sequence is TGTGCCAGTAGTACCTCTCAGGGGGGCGTCACTGAAGCTTTCTTT. This sequence encodes CASSTSQGGVTEAFF.

This clone was counted only a few times. The V gene is TRBV2, the J gene TRBJ2-7; D gene ambiguous. V was cut by 8 bases and J by 6 bases, with 5 bases left in between. The CDR3 is 9 residues long. Germline CDR1 and CDR2: SNHLY and FYNNEI. The CDR3 loop reads CASLSEQYF. CDR3 nucleotides: TGTGCCAGCCTGTCCGAGCAGTACTTC.

The chain couples TRBV6-2 or TRBV6-3 to TRBJ2-7; perhaps TRBD1 as D (6 bases). The ends were cut back, 0 bases at V and 0 bases at J, with 12 bases in the middle. Germline CDR1 and CDR2: MNHEY and SVGEGT. This CDR3 is built from 16 residues. DNA for the CDR3: TGTGCCAGCAGTTACTCTCGGATAGGGGGCTCCTACGAGCAGTACTTC. Translation gives CASSYSRIGGSYEQYF.

This clone has only one observation. The J gene is TRBJ1-1, the V gene TRBV2, with D possibly being TRBD1 (5 bases). Germline CDR1 SNHLY, CDR2 FYNNEI. V was trimmed by 5 bases and J by 10 bases, leaving 14 bases between them. The CDR3 totals 12 residues. CDR3 in DNA: TGTGCCAGCAGTCTCGACGACAGAGCAGCTTTCTTT. Translating gives CASSLDDRAAFF.